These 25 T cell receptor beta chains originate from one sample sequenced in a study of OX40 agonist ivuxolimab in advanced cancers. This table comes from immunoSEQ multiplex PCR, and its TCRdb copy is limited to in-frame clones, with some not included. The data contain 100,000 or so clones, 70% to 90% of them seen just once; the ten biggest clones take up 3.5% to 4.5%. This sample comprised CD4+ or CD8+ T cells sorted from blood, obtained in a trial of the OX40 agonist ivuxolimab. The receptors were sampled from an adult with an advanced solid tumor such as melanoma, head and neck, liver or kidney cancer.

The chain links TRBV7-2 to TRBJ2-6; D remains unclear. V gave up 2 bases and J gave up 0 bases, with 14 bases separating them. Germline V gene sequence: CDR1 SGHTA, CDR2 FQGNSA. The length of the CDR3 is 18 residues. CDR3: CASSLSYGWVSGANVLTF. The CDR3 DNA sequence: TGTGCCAGCAGCTTATCGTATGGATGGGTCTCTGGGGCCAACGTCCTGACTTTC. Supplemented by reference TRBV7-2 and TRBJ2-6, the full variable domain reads GAGVSQSPSNKVTEKGKDVELRCDPISGHTALYWYRQSLGQGLEFLIYFQGNSAPDKSGLPSDRFSAERTGGSVSTLTIQRTQQEDSAVYLCASSLSYGWVSGANVLTFGAGSRLTVL.

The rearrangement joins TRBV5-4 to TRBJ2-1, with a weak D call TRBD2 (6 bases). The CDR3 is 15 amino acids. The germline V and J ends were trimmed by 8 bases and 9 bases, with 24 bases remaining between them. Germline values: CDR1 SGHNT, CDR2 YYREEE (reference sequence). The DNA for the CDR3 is TGTGCCAGTTCGGCCTCCGGGGGAGGCGAAGGTGAGCAGTTCTTC. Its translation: CASSASGGGEGEQFF.

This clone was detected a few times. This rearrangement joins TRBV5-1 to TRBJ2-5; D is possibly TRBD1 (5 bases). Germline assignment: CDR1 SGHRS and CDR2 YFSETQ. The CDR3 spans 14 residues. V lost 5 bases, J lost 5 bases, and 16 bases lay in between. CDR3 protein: CASSLAGLTETQYF. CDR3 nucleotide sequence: TGCGCCAGCAGTCTCGCAGGGCTTACGGAGACCCAGTACTTC.

CDR3 sequence (DNA): TGTGCCAGCAGCTCTCCGGGGGGCGCGCGTGGGGCCAACGTCCTGACTTTC. This codes for CASSSPGGARGANVLTF. The V gene is TRBV11-2, the J gene TRBJ2-6, with a possible D match to TRBD2 (7 bases). Trimming removed 4 bases at V and 3 bases at J, with 16 bases between. Germline V gene sequence: CDR1 SGHAT, CDR2 FQNNGV. This CDR3 has 17 amino acids.

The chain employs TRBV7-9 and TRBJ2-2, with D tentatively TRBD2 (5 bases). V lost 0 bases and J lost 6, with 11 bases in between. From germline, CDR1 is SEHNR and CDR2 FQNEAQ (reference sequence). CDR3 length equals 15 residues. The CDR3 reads CASSLALARSGELFF. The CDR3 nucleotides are TGTGCCAGCAGCTTAGCTCTAGCACGCTCCGGGGAGCTGTTTTTT.

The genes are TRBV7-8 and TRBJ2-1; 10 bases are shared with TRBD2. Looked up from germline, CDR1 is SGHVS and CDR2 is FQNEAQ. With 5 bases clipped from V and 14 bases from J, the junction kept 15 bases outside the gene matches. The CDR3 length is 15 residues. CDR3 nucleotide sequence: TGTGCCAGCAGCCTCCCGGGACTAGCGCCCCGGAGCAAGTTCTTC. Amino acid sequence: CASSLPGLAPRSKFF.

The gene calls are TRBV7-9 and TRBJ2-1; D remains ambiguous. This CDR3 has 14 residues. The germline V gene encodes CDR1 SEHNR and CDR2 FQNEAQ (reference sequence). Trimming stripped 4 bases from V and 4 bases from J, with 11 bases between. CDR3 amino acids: CASSWAPRYNEQFF. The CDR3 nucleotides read TGTGCCAGCAGCTGGGCCCCCCGGTACAATGAGCAGTTCTTC.

The CDR3 DNA is TGCGCCAGCAGCTTGTGGACGTACCAAGAGACCCAGTACTTC. As protein: CASSLWTYQETQYF. The V gene is TRBV5-1, the J gene TRBJ2-5; D remains unclear. This CDR3 contains 14 residues. Germline CDR1 is SGHRS and CDR2 is YFSETQ. Deletions cut 1 base from V and 0 bases from J, with 7 bases between.

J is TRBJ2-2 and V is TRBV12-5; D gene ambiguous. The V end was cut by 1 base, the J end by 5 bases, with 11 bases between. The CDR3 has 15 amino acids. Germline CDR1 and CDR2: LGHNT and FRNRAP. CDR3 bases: TGTGCTAGTGGTTTGGGGCGCTCGGATACCGGGGAGCTGTTTTTT. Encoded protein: CASGLGRSDTGELFF.

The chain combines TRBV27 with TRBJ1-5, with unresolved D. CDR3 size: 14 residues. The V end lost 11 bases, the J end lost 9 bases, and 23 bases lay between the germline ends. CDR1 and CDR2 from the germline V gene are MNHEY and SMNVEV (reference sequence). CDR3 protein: CAVGGGSTLMPQHF. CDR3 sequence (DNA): TGTGCCGTAGGAGGAGGGTCCACTTTGATGCCCCAGCATTTT.

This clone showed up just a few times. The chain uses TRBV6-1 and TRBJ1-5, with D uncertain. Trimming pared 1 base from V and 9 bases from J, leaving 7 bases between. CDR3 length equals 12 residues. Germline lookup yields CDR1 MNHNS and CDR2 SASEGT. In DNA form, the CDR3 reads TGTGCCAGCAGTGAAGGGGGAGGGCCCCAGCATTTT. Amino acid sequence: CASSEGGGPQHF.

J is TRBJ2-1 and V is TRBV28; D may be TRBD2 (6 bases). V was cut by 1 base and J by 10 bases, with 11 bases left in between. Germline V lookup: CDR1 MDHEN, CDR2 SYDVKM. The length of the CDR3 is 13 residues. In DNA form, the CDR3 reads TGTGCCAGCAGTTTATATCCGGCGGGAGAGCAGTTCTTC. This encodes CASSLYPAGEQFF.

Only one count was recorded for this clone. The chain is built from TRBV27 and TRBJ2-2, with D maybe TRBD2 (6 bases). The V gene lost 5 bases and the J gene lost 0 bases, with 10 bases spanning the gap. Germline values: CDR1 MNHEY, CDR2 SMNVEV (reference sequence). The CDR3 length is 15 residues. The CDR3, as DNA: TGTGCCAGCAGTCTAGGGACTGCGAACACCGGGGAGCTGTTTTTT. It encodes CASSLGTANTGELFF.

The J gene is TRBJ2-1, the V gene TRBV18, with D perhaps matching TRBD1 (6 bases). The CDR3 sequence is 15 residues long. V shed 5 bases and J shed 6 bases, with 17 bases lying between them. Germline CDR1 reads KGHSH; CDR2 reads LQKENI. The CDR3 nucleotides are TGTGCCAGCTCAGGTTTCAGTCAGGGGAGCAATGAGCAGTTCTTC. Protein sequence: CASSGFSQGSNEQFF.

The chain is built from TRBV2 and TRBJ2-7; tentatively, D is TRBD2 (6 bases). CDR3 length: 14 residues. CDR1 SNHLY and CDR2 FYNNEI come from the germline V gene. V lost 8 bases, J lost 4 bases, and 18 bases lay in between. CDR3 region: CASPPGPGDYEQYF. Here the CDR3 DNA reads TGTGCCAGCCCCCCGGGACCGGGAGATTACGAGCAGTACTTC.

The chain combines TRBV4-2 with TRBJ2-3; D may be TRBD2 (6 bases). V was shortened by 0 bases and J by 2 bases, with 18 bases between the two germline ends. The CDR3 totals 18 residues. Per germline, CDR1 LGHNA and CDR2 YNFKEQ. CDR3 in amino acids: CASSQDTTRASATDTQYF. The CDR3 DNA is TGTGCCAGCAGCCAAGACACCACCCGGGCTAGCGCCACAGATACGCAGTATTTT.

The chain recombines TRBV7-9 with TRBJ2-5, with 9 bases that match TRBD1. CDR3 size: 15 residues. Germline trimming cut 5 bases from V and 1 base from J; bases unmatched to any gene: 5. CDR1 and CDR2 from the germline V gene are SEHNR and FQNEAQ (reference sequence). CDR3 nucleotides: TGTGCCAGCAGCCCACAACAGGGGGCCCAAGAGACCCAGTACTTC. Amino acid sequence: CASSPQQGAQETQYF. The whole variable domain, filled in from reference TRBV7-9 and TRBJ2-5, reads DTGVSQNPRHKITKRGQNVTFRCDPISEHNRLYWYRQTLGQGPEFLTYFQNEAQLEKSRLLSDRFSAERPKGSFSTLEIQRTEQGDSAMYLCASSPQQGAQETQYFGPGTRLLVL.

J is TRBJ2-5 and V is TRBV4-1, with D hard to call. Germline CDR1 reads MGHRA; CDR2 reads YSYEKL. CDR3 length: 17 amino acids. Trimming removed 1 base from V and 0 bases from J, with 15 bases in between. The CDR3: CASSQGSPDLYQETQYF. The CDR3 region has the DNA TGCGCCAGCAGCCAAGGGTCTCCGGACCTATACCAAGAGACCCAGTACTTC.

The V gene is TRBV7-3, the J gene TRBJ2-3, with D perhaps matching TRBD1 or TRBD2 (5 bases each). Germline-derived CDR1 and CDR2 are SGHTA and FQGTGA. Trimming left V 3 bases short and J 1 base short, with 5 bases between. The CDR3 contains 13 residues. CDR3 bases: TGTGCCAGCAGCTTGGGGGGCACAGATACGCAGTATTTT. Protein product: CASSLGGTDTQYF.

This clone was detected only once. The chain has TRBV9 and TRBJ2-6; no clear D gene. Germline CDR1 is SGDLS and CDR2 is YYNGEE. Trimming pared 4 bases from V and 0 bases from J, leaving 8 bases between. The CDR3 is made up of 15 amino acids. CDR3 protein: CASSTPPSGANVLTF. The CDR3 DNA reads TGTGCCAGCAGCACGCCCCCCTCTGGGGCCAACGTCCTGACTTTC.

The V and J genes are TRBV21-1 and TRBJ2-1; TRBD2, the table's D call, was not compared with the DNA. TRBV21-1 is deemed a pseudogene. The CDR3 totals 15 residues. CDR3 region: CASSKALLAPHEQFF. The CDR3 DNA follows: TGTGCCAGCAGCAAAGCGCTCCTAGCTCCCCATGAGCAGTTCTTC.

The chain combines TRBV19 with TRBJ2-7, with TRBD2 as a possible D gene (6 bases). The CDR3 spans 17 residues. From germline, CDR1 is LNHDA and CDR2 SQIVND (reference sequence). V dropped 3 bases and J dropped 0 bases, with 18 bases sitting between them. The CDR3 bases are TGTGCCAGTAGTATCCAAATACCCATGGGAGGCTCCTACGAGCAGTACTTC. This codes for CASSIQIPMGGSYEQYF.

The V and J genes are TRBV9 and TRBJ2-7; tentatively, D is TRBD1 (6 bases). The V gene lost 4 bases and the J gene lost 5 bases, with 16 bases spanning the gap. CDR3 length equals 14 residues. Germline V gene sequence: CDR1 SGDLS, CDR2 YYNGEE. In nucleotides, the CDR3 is TGTGCCAGCAGCCGATATGGACAGTCTAACGAGCAGTACTTC. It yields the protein CASSRYGQSNEQYF.

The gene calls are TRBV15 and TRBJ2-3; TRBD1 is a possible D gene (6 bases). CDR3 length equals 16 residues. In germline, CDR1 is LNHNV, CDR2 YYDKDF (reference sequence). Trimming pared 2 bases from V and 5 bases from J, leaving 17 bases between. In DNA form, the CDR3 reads TGTGCCACCAGCAGATACCCCACAGGGACGGGAGATACGCAGTATTTT. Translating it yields CATSRYPTGTGDTQYF. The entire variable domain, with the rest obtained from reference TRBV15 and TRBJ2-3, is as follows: DAMVIQNPRYQVTQFGKPVTLSCSQTLNHNVMYWYQQKSSQAPKLLFHYYDKDFNNEADTPDNFQSRRPNTSFCFLDIRSPGLGDTAMYLCATSRYPTGTGDTQYFGPGTRLTVL.

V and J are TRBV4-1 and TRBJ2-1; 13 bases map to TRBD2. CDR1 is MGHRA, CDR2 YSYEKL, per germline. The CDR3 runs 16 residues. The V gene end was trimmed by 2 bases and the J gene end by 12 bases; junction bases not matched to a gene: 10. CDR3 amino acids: CASSQYSGLAGVVQFF. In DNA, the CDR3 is TGCGCCAGCAGCCAATATTCCGGACTAGCGGGAGTGGTGCAGTTCTTC.